This T cell receptor beta chain originates from a study of T cell responses to AZD1222 COVID-19 vaccine. Study-level background: Pooled together were second doses at about 4 or about 12 weeks.

Overall study findings and caveats: When two AZD1222 doses had been given, Spike-specific TCR breadth and depth rose. Spike was spanned by vaccine-associated CD4 TCRs, with dominance at 160-218 and 743-854. The donor group comprised mostly white British people and more females; the analysis possibly underestimated clonal diversity.

In regard to this clone: Its target is not known.

Some clones are missing from TCRdb's copy, which holds only in-frame ones; the method was immunoSEQ multiplex PCR. The sample yields about 120,000 clones, approximately 90% seen once. This CDR3 comprises 15 residues. With 5 bases removed from V and 3 bases from J, the gap between germline ends came to 16 bases. The germline V gene has CDR1 SGHTA and CDR2 FQGTGA. The rearrangement joins TRBV7-3 to TRBJ1-1; D perhaps matches TRBD1 (5 bases). Sequencing used peripheral blood, obtained on day 0 of AZD1222 vaccination. This receptor was obtained from an adult in good health. CDR3 in amino acids: CASSREPRGDTEAFF. The DNA of the CDR3 is TGTGCCAGCAGCCGGGAGCCTCGGGGGGACACTGAAGCTTTCTTT.